The 2 T cell receptor beta chains listed next were all sequenced from one sample in a study of blood T cell repertoires in COVID-19. Repertoires were generated with immunoSEQ multiplex PCR, while TCRdb's copy carries only in-frame clones and drops some. The sample contains a few hundred thousand clones, roughly nine tenths of which appear only once. The sample was peripheral blood. These receptors were collected from a man aged 40-49 years who had recovered from COVID-19.

The rearrangement links TRBV7-8 to TRBJ1-5; TRBD1 might be the D (6 bases). The V end lost 4 bases, the J end lost 6 bases, and 16 bases lay between the germline ends. The CDR3 covers 15 residues. Per germline, CDR1 SGHVS and CDR2 FQNEAQ. The CDR3 sequence: CASSSGQGFSQPQHF. CDR3 in DNA: TGTGCCAGCAGCTCGGGACAAGGCTTTAGTCAGCCCCAGCATTTT.

The genes are TRBV18 and TRBJ1-6; D remains ambiguous. Per germline, CDR1 KGHSH and CDR2 LQKENI. This CDR3 has 19 residues. Deletions cut 2 bases from V and 1 base from J, with 18 bases between. The CDR3 sequence is CASSPNARSVGSYNSPLHF. CDR3 in DNA: TGTGCCAGCTCACCAAACGCCAGGTCGGTTGGGTCCTATAATTCACCCCTCCACTTT.